These T cell receptor beta chains were read from a single sample in a study of cytomegalovirus exposure and HLA in healthy donors. Some clones are missing from TCRdb's copy, which holds only in-frame ones; the method was immunoSEQ multiplex PCR. The profile covers approximately 160,000 clones, with around 80% appearing a single time and 7% taken by the ten largest. The specimen sequenced was PBMCs. The receptors were gathered from a woman in her thirties or forties in good health and CMV-seropositive. The CDR3 runs from the conserved cysteine through the conserved F or W. A D gene is named only where the DNA matches it firmly. The size of a clone is reported for some rows only, either as once, few or many, or as a class for expanded clones.

TRBV4-1	TRBJ1-5	once	NA	14	CASSQDRANQPQHF	TGCGCCAGCAGCCAAGACAGGGCGAATCAGCCCCAGCATTTT
TRBV30	TRBJ1-1	NA	NA	15	CAWSKGPTMNTEAFF	TGTGCCTGGAGTAAGGGGCCAACTATGAACACTGAAGCTTTCTTT
TRBV5-4	TRBJ2-7	many	TRBD2	16	CASSLGGTSGFYEQYF	TGTGCCAGCAGCTTGGGTGGGACTAGTGGGTTCTACGAGCAGTACTTC
TRBV5-4	TRBJ1-1	few	NA	12	CASSLGSTEAFF	TGTGCCAGCAGCTTAGGGAGCACTGAAGCTTTCTTT
TRBV5-5	TRBJ1-2	NA	NA	14	CASSLSYGVHGYTF	TGTGCCAGCAGCTTGTCTTACGGAGTGCATGGCTACACCTTC
TRBV2	TRBJ1-6	NA	NA	15	CASRPPGTYNSPLHF	TGTGCCAGCAGGCCTCCGGGGACCTATAATTCACCCCTCCACTTT
TRBV5-5	TRBJ1-4	NA	TRBD1	17	CASSLRTGLHSNEKLFF	TGTGCCAGCAGCCTGAGGACAGGCCTGCACTCTAATGAAAAACTGTTTTTT
TRBV11-1	TRBJ2-2	once	NA	17	CASSLEDRLDGTGELFF	TGTGCCAGCAGCTTGGAAGACAGGCTCGACGGCACCGGGGAGCTGTTTTTT
TRBV19	TRBJ1-2	once	NA	14	CASSIQGTNYGYTF	TGTGCCAGTAGTATACAGGGGACGAACTATGGCTACACCTTC
TRBV4-2	TRBJ1-2	NA	TRBD1	14	CASSHPGGGYGYTF	TGTGCCAGCAGCCATCCAGGGGGCGGCTATGGCTACACCTTC
TRBV20-1	TRBJ1-1	NA	NA	11	CSEQGITEAFF	TGCAGTGAACAGGGAATCACTGAAGCTTTCTTT
TRBV7-2	TRBJ2-7	NA	NA	15	CASSLDWGRYYEQYF	TGTGCCAGCAGCTTAGATTGGGGCAGGTACTACGAGCAGTACTTC
TRBV9	TRBJ2-7	NA	TRBD1	17	CASSTPRTGGDHDEQYF	TGTGCCAGCAGCACCCCCCGGACAGGGGGCGACCACGACGAGCAGTACTTC
TRBV5-4	TRBJ2-7	NA	NA	13	CGTGGPPNYEQYF	TGCGGCACCGGGGGTCCGCCGAACTACGAGCAGTACTTC
TRBV9	TRBJ1-2	NA	TRBD1	15	CANTETGDFNYGYTF	TGTGCCAACACCGAGACAGGGGACTTTAACTATGGCTACACCTTC
TRBV30	TRBJ2-1	NA	NA	14	CAWTPSFSYNEQFF	TGTGCCTGGACTCCTAGCTTCTCCTACAATGAGCAGTTCTTC
TRBV7-8	TRBJ2-1	NA	TRBD1	16	CASRKQGPSSYNEQFF	TGTGCCAGCAGAAAACAGGGGCCAAGCTCCTACAATGAGCAGTTCTTC
TRBV7-9	TRBJ1-1	NA	NA	17	CASSPRSLATMNTEAFF	TGTGCCAGCAGCCCGCGGTCACTGGCTACTATGAACACTGAAGCTTTCTTT